The clone carrying this TCR beta chain was picked up a small number of times. The antigen is undetermined. The germline gene is not matched at one end of the junction; a read error may be the cause. This specimen belongs to a study of T cells in Graves' hyperthyroidism and ophthalmopathy. Study-level information: Staff took peripheral blood when the initial diagnosis was made, before any treatment began. General study points: Most expanded thyroid clonotypes above 0.001 also appeared in blood.

RNA transcripts yielded amplified TCR beta CDR3 regions. The HTBI primer set served for first-round RT-PCR of the TCR CDR3. TCRdb reanalysed the multiplex PCR reads using MiXCR and keeps one entry per CDR3 protein. The table records fewer than 350,000 distinct CDR3 sequences, over 15% of them present only once. Germline assignment: CDR1 MDHEN and CDR2 SYDVKM. This CDR3 region has 13 residues. Under 3 months was the duration of disease in ophthalmopathy patients, who also had a Clinical Activity Score of at least 3 and a NOSPECS grade of at least 4. The source of this sequence is a woman aged 40 to 49 with Graves' ophthalmopathy. The rearrangement joins TRBV28 to TRBJ1-2, with D possibly TRBD1 on 6 matching bases. The sequenced sample consisted of blood. CDR3 DNA sequence: TGTGCCAGCAAATGCCAGGGGAACTATGGCTACATCTTC. Translation: CASKCQGNYGYIF.